This T cell receptor beta chain was sequenced in a study of human T cells and chemical hapten exposure. Overall study: Patch testing was performed with 0.01% DPC on the upper back, with reading at 6 days. Among samples, TCR yields varied mainly because of small differences in pooled library volume.

Per the study methods: Sequenced samples showed a median of approximately 100,000 TCRs each, with counts running from about 20,000 to 690,000. TCRdb called the RACE reads again in MiXCR, with one record for every CDR3 protein. The V and J calls were not made by the authors but by TCRdb's processing. The sample includes around 380,000 distinct CDR3 sequences, 4.5% to 5.5% of them seen just once. This CDR3 has 16 residues. The V end was cut by 5 bases, the J end by 3 bases, with 18 bases between. Germline CDR1 reads SGHAT; CDR2 reads FQDESV (reference sequence). The time point denotes: pre-sensitization, week 0. The treatment is: therapeutic diphenylcyclopropenone sensitization with weekly scalp DPC. Whole-study results and caveats: Significantly more large CDR3 similarity clusters arose among expanded TCRs than among controls.

This clonotype showed up many times. Its antigen is still unknown. J is TRBJ2-3 and V is TRBV11-1; D is unclear. This receptor was obtained from a woman younger than 30 with alopecia areata. Some clones in this sample may be carry-over from other donors' samples. The specimen was whole blood, collected in connection with sensitization to the hapten diphenylcyclopropenone (DPC). CDR3 nucleotide sequence: TGTGCCAGCAGCACCCACCTGGGCTCTGGAACAGATACGCAGTATTTT. It specifies CASSTHLGSGTDTQYF. Combining the CDR3 with reference TRBV11-1 and TRBJ2-3 gives the whole variable domain EAEVAQSPRYKITEKSQAVAFWCDPISGHATLYWYRQILGQGPELLVQFQDESVVDDSQLPKDRFSAERLKGVDSTLKIQPAELGDSAMYLCASSTHLGSGTDTQYFGPGTRLTVL.